Presented here are 10 T cell receptor beta chains from one specimen sequenced in a study of shared clonotypes between healthy human individuals. Selected positively for CCR7 and CD45RO-negative, naive CD8 cells excluded terminally differentiated effector memory CD45RA+ cells. The repertoire was sequenced with immunoSEQ multiplex PCR; TCRdb's copy has only in-frame clones and lacks some. The sample lists hundreds of thousands of clones, under 95% occurring once. Specimen: naive CD8+ T cells sorted from blood. Receptors originate from a man aged 30 to 39 in good health.

The J gene is TRBJ2-5, the V gene TRBV5-1; D call uncertain. The V end was cut by 0 bases, the J end by 4 bases, with 7 bases between. The CDR3 loop spans 13 amino acids. Germline-derived CDR1 and CDR2 are SGHRS and YFSETQ. The CDR3 loop is CASSLENGETQYF. The CDR3 DNA follows: TGCGCCAGCAGCTTGGAAAACGGAGAGACCCAGTACTTC.

This clone has a handful of counts. V is TRBV9 and J is TRBJ2-1; 7 positions agree with TRBD2. Germline CDR1 reads SGDLS; CDR2 reads YYNGEE. V lost 4 bases, J lost 1 base, and 5 bases stayed unmatched. The CDR3 is 15 residues long. The CDR3 reads CASSRSGLSYNEQFF. CDR3 DNA: TGTGCCAGCAGCCGTAGCGGGCTTTCCTACAATGAGCAGTTCTTC.

The J gene is TRBJ1-3, the V gene TRBV29-1; D is undetermined. Deletions cut 2 bases from V and 3 bases from J, with 8 bases between. The germline V gene has CDR1 SQVTM and CDR2 ANQGSEA. This CDR3 has 13 residues. The CDR3 nucleotides are TGCAGCGTTGAAAGTTCGTTTGGAAACACCATATATTTT. Translated, it gives CSVESSFGNTIYF.

V gene TRBV13 combines with J gene TRBJ2-7; D is unclear. V was shortened by 3 bases and J by 2 bases, with 14 bases between the two germline ends. This CDR3 comprises 15 residues. CDR1 and CDR2 from the germline V gene are PRHDT and FYEKMQ (reference sequence). For the CDR3, the DNA is TGTGCCAGCAGCTTGAAGGAAGAAATGGCCTACGAGCAGTACTTC. It yields the protein CASSLKEEMAYEQYF.

This clone was recorded once. The chain links TRBV27 to TRBJ1-1, with D possibly being TRBD1 (5 bases). Germline values: CDR1 MNHEY, CDR2 SMNVEV (reference sequence). Trimming removed 5 bases at V and 2 bases at J, with 12 bases between. This CDR3 contains 14 residues. The CDR3 DNA reads as TGTGCCAGCAGTCTAGGGACTTTTAACACTGAAGCTTTCTTT. This encodes CASSLGTFNTEAFF.

For this clone: The identical CDR3 is also encoded by other nucleotide sequences in the sample. The chain combines TRBV9 with TRBJ2-5; 7 bases line up with TRBD2. From germline, CDR1 is SGDLS and CDR2 YYNGEE. Trimming at V came to 2 bases and at J to 3 bases, leaving 4 bases not matched to a gene. This CDR3 region has 14 residues. CDR3 bases: TGTGCCAGCAGCGTGGGAGGGAGGGAAGAGACCCAGTACTTC. This encodes CASSVGGREETQYF.

In regard to this clone: The sample carries other DNA sequences with the same CDR3. This chain connects TRBV6-5 to TRBJ2-2; no definite D call. This CDR3 comprises 13 residues. In germline, CDR1 is MNHEY, CDR2 SVGAGI. Trimming took off 0 bases at V and 5 bases at J, with 4 bases between the two ends. The CDR3, as DNA: TGTGCCAGCAGTTACTCACGGACCGGGGAGCTGTTTTTT. The encoded protein is CASSYSRTGELFF.

Points on this clone: The sample carries other DNA sequences with the same CDR3. The CDR3 sequence is CASSEGNEQFF. The CDR3 DNA is TGTGCCAGCAGTGAAGGAAATGAGCAGTTCTTC. The chain uses TRBV2 and TRBJ2-1, with D hard to call. The CDR3 runs to 11 residues. With 1 base removed from V and 7 bases from J, the gap between germline ends came to 2 bases. Per the germline V gene, CDR1 is SNHLY and CDR2 is FYNNEI.

CDR3 sequence: CASSLWGQHYEQYF. The CDR3 DNA reads as TGTGCCAGCAGCTTATGGGGACAACACTACGAGCAGTACTTC. This chain joins TRBV7-2 and TRBJ2-7; D perhaps matches TRBD1 (6 bases). The CDR3 covers 14 residues. Trimming pared 2 bases from V and 3 bases from J, leaving 11 bases between. The germline V gene has CDR1 SGHTA and CDR2 FQGNSA.

The CDR3 DNA follows: TGTGCCAGCAGTGAAATTTACGGGCTCGGCTACGAGCAGTACTTC. Amino acids: CASSEIYGLGYEQYF. The chain combines TRBV6-1 with TRBJ2-7, with D unresolved. The V end lost 2 bases, the J end lost 3 bases, and 14 bases lay between the germline ends. In germline, CDR1 is MNHNS, CDR2 SASEGT. The CDR3 is 15 residues long.